The TCR beta chain under discussion was sequenced for a study of blood T cell repertoires in COVID-19. Repertoires were generated with immunoSEQ multiplex PCR, while TCRdb's copy carries only in-frame clones and drops some. Among under 300,000 clones, 84% were seen once, and the ten largest hold 4%. The clonotype was recovered from a man aged 45-65 years with acute or convalescent COVID-19. Sequencing was done on a sample of peripheral blood.

The CDR3 coding sequence is TGTGCCATCAGTGGGGACAGGGGCACTGAAGCTTTCTTT. Encoded protein: CAISGDRGTEAFF. The chain employs TRBV10-3 and TRBJ1-1; 10 positions agree with TRBD1. The CDR3 loop spans 13 amino acids. V lost 4 bases and J lost 4; bases outside the gene matches: 0. Germline lookup yields CDR1 ENHRY and CDR2 SYGVKD.